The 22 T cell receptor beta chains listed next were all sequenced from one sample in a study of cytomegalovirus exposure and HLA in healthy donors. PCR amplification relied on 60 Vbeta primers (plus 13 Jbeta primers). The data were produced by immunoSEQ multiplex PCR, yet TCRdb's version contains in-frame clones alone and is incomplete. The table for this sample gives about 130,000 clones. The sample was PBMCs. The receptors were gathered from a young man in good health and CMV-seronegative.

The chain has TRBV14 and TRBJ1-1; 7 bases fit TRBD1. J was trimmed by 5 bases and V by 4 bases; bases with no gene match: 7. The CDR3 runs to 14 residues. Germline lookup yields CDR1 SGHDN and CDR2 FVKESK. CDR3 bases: TGTGCCAGCAGCCGACAGGGTGGAGTAACTGAAGCTTTCTTT. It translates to CASSRQGGVTEAFF.

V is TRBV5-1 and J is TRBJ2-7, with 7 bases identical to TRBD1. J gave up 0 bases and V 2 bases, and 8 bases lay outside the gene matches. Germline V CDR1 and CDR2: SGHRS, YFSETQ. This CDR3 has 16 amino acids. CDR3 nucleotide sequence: TGCGCCAGCAGCTTATACAGGACAGGAGCCTCCTACGAGCAGTACTTC. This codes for CASSLYRTGASYEQYF.

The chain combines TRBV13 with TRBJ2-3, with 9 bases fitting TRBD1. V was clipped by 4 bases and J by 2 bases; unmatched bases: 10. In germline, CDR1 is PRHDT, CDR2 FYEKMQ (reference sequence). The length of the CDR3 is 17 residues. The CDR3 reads CASSSEGQGSFTDTQYF. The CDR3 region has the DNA TGTGCCAGCAGCTCCGAAGGACAGGGGTCCTTCACAGATACGCAGTATTTT.

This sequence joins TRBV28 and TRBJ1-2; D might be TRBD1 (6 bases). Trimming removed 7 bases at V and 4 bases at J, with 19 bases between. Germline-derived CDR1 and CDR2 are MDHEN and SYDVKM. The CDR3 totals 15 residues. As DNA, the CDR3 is TGTGCCAGCAATCTACGGGCGGGGGGCTTCTATGGCTACACCTTC. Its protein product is CASNLRAGGFYGYTF.

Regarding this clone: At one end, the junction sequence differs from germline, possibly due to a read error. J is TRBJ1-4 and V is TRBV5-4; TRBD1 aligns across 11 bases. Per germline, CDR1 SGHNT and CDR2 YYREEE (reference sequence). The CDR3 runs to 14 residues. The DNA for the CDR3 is TGTGCCAGCAGTTTGGACAGGGGGCGGGAAAAACTGTTTTTT. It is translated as CASSLDRGREKLFF. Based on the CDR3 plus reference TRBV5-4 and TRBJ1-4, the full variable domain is ETGVTQSPTHLIKTRGQQVTLRCSSQSGHNTVSWYQQALGQGPQFIFQYYREEENGRGNFPPRFSGLQFPNYSSELNVNALELDDSALYLCASSLDRGREKLFFGSGTQLSVL.

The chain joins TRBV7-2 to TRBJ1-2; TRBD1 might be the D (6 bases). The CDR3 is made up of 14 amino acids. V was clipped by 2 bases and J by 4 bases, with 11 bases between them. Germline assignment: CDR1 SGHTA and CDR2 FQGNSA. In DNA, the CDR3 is TGTGCCAGCAGCTTATACAGGGATGGCTATGGCTACACCTTC. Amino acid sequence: CASSLYRDGYGYTF.

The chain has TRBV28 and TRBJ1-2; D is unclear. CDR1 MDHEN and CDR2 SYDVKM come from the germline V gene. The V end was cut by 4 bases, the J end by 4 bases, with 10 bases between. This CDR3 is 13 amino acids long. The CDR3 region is CASSSGLVYGYTF. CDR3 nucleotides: TGTGCCAGCAGTTCGGGTCTAGTCTATGGCTACACCTTC.

The DNA for the CDR3 is TGTGCCAGCAGCGGCCAGGGGGCCGCTGAAGCTTTCTTT. Protein product: CASSGQGAAEAFF. V usage is TRBV7-9 and J usage is TRBJ1-1; 8 nucleotides line up with TRBD1. The V gene end was trimmed by 5 bases and the J gene end by 6 bases; junction bases not matched to a gene: 5. This CDR3 is built from 13 residues. Germline V gene lookup returns CDR1 SEHNR and CDR2 FQNEAQ (reference sequence).

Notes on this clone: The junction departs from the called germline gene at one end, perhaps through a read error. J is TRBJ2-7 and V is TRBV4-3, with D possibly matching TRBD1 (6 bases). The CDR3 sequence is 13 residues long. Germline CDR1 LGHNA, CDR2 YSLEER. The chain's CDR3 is CASSQDFPDSRMF. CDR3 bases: TGCGCCAGCAGCCAGGATTTTCCGGACAGTAGGATGTTC.

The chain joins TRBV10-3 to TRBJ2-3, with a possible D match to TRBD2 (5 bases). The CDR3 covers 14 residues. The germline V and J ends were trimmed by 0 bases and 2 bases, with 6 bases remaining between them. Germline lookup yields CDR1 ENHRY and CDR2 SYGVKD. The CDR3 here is CAISESGLTDTQYF. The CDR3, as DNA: TGTGCCATCAGTGAGTCTGGACTCACAGATACGCAGTATTTT.

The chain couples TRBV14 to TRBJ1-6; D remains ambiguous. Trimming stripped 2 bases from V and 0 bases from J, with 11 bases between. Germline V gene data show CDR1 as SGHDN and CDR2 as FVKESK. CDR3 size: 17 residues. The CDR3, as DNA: TGTGCCAGCAGCCAATTTCCTTCGGGCTCCTATAATTCACCCCTCCACTTT. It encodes CASSQFPSGSYNSPLHF. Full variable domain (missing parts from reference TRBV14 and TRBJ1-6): EAGVTQFPSHSVIEKGQTVTLRCDPISGHDNLYWYRRVMGKEIKFLLHFVKESKQDESGMPNNRFLAERTGGTYSTLKVQPAELEDSGVYFCASSQFPSGSYNSPLHFGNGTRLTVT.

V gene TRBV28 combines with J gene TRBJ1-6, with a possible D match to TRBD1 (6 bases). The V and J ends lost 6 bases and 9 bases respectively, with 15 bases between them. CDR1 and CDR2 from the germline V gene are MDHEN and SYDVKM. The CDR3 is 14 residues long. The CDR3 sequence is CASSLQGLSSPLHF. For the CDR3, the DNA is TGTGCCAGCAGCCTACAGGGCCTTTCTTCACCCCTCCACTTT.

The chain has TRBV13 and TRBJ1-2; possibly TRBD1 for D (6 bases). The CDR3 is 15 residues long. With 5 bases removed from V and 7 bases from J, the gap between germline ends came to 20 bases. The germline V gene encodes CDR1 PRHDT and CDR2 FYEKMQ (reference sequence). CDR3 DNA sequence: TGTGCCAGCAGCAGAAACCGGGACACGGGTGGTGGCTACACCTTC. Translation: CASSRNRDTGGGYTF.

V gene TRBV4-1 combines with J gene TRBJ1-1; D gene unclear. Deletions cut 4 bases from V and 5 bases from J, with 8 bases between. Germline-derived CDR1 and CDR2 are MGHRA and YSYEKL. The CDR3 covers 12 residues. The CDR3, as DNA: TGCGCCAGCAGCCCCTCTAAGACTGAAGCTTTCTTT. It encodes CASSPSKTEAFF.

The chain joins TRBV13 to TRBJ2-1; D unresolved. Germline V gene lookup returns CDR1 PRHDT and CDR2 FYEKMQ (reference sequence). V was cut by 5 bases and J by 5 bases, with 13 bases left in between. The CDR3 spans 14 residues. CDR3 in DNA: TGTGCCAGCAGCCATTGGAGTCGGGACAATGAGCAGTTCTTC. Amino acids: CASSHWSRDNEQFF.

CDR3 in amino acids: CASSYSSFF. The DNA of the CDR3 is TGTGCCAGCAGTTACTCGAGTTTCTTC. V and J are TRBV6-5 and TRBJ2-1; D gene ambiguous. Trimming removed 0 bases at V and 16 bases at J, with 4 bases between. The CDR3 sequence is 9 residues long. CDR1 is MNHEY, CDR2 SVGAGI, per germline.

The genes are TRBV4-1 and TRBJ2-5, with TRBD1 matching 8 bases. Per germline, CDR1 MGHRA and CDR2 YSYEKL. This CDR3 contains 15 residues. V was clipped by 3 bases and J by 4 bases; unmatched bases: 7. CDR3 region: CASSQNGQGRETQYF. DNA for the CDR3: TGCGCCAGCAGCCAGAACGGACAGGGAAGAGAGACCCAGTACTTC.

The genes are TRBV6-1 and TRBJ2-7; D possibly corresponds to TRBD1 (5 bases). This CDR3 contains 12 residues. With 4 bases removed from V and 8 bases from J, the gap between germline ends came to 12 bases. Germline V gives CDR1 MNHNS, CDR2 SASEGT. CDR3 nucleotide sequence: TGTGCCAGCAGTGCCAGCGACAGAAAGCAGTACTTC. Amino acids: CASSASDRKQYF.

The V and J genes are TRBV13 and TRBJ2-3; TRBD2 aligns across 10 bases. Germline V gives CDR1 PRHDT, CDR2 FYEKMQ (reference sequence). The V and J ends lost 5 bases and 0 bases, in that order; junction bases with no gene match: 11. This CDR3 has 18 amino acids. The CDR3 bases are TGTGCCAGCAGCGGACCTTCTAGCGGGAGAGGGAGCACAGATACGCAGTATTTT. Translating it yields CASSGPSSGRGSTDTQYF.

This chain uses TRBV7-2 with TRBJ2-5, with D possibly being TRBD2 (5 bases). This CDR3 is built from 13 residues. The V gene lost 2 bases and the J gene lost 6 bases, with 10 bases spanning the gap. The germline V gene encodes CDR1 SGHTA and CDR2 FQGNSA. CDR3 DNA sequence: TGTGCCAGCAGCTTAAACCGGGGTCAGACCCAGTACTTC. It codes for CASSLNRGQTQYF.

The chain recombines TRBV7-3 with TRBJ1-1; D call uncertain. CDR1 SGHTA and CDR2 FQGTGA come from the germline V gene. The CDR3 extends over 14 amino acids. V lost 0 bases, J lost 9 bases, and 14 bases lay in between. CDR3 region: CASSLTFEGGKAFF. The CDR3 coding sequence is TGTGCCAGCAGCTTAACGTTTGAGGGTGGCAAAGCTTTCTTT.

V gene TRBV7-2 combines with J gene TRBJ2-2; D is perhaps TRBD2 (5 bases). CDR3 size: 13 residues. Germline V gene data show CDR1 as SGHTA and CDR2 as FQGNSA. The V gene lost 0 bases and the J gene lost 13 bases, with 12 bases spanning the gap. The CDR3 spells CASSLAHLEGLFF. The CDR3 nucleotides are TGTGCCAGCAGCTTAGCGCATCTAGAGGGGCTGTTTTTT.